This TCR beta chain was documented in a study of T cells expressing NK-cell markers (dated by TCRdb to 2018 to 2020). Regarding the complete study: In sorted CD3+CD56+NKG2C+, CD3+CD56+NKG2C- and CD3+CD56-NKG2C+ T-cell subsets from eight donors, TCR beta-chain repertoires were profiled. Among the eight sequenced donors, seven were HCMV-seropositive and one was HCMV-seronegative. Randomly selected healthy volunteers, three men and five women, were used as the eight sequenced donors. Illumina HiSeq 2000/2500, MiSeq or NextSeq was used to sequence libraries as 2 x 150 bp reads.

From its cysteine to its phenylalanine, the CDR3 spans 12 amino acids. The nucleotide record is missing. Reading the germline V gene gives CDR1 SGHTA and CDR2 FQGNSA. Summary of the overall study and its limitations: Whether the expanded NKG2C-expressing T cell clones were specific for HCMV antigens was left unclear. In more than five donors, the dominant CD3+CD56+NKG2C+ clonotypes ranked among the top 10 CD8+ clonotypes, making up about 1.0-8% of CD8+ T cells. Those dominant clonotypes were again the most abundant among CD3+CD56-NKG2C+ cells in a handful of donors, at roughly 28.3-65%.

About this clonotype itself: There is no known antigen for this receptor.

Sequencer: Illumina HiSeq 2000. TCR beta cDNA libraries were prepared using 5'RACE template switching, which introduced a universal primer site and unique molecular identifiers. Synthesis of cDNA was primed from the TCR beta constant segment and was followed by two consecutive PCR amplification steps. Concerning the study's data processing: MIGEC was used to demultiplex reads and group reads by UMI, and MiTCR was used to assemble and quantify clonotypes. To exclude erroneous sequences, only TCR cDNA sequences supported by at least two reads were retained. The tcR package was used for downstream repertoire analysis, and clonotypes were matched across fractions by CDR3 nucleotide sequence plus V segment. VDJmatch was used to annotate antigen specificity against VDJdb, with one amino acid substitution allowed in CDR3. After reprocessing by TCRdb, each CDR3 protein sequence is one entry, and no DNA is given. In this record, the V and J calls reflect TCRdb's handling and not the investigators' own analysis. The table for this sample lists about 180,000 distinct CDR3 sequences. The top ten hold 18% of the sample.

HCMV serostatus was determined by detecting HCMV-specific IgG in serum with a commercial ELISA kit. Ficoll density gradient centrifugation was used to isolate peripheral blood mononuclear cells from blood. Sequenced material: blood T cells: a sorted CD56 or NKG2C T cell subset, CD4+ or CD8+ T cells, or bulk PBMC T cells (not recorded which). The chain links TRBV7-2 with TRBJ2-3. The clonotype was recovered from a woman aged 18 to 75 in good health. CDR3 region: CASSPNPSTQYF.